What follows are 21 T cell receptor beta chains derived from one specimen sequenced in a study of T cells in Graves' hyperthyroidism and ophthalmopathy. Amplified TCR beta CDR3 regions derived from RNA transcripts. The TCR CDR3 was amplified in a first-round RT-PCR using the HTBI primer set. TCRdb recomputed calls from the multiplex PCR reads with MiXCR, one row per CDR3 protein. Among about 480,000 distinct CDR3 sequences, approximately 15% were seen once, and the ten largest hold 17%. What was sequenced was blood. Receptors were obtained from a woman aged 18-29 years with Graves' hyperthyroidism.

In its sample, this clonotype was seen many times. The V call is TRBV27, the J call TRBJ2-1; 8 bases fit TRBD2. After removal of 4 bases from V and 9 bases from J, the junction contained 14 bases not matched to a gene. The V gene's germline CDR1 is MNHEY and CDR2 SMNVEV (reference sequence). This CDR3 is 16 amino acids long. CDR3 residues: CASSSLAGTRRVEQFF. The DNA of the CDR3 is TGTGCCAGCAGTTCGCTCGCCGGGACTAGACGGGTTGAGCAGTTCTTC.

For this clonotype: A much bigger clone sits one base away, suggesting this may be a read error. The chain links TRBV6-1 to TRBJ1-5; D possibly corresponds to TRBD1 (5 bases). This CDR3 is built from 16 residues. The V end lost 2 bases, the J end lost 6 bases, and 17 bases lay between the germline ends. CDR1 and CDR2 (germline): MNHNS, SASEGT. The CDR3 loop is CASSEKGGTGSQPQHF. CDR3 sequence (DNA): TGTGCCAGCAGTGAAAAGGGCGGGACGGGCAGTCAGCCCCAGCATTTT.

This clonotype appeared many times. The gene calls are TRBV12-3 or TRBV12-4 and TRBJ1-1; D unclear. The CDR3 contains 13 residues. V shed 2 bases and J shed 3 bases, with 7 bases lying between them. The CDR3 sequence is CASSLMQDTEAFF. In DNA, the CDR3 is TGTGCCAGCAGTTTAATGCAGGACACTGAAGCTTTCTTT.

This clonotype was observed many times. This chain joins TRBV2 and TRBJ1-1; 8 nucleotides line up with TRBD1. This CDR3 is built from 16 residues. Germline V gives CDR1 SNHLY, CDR2 FYNNEI. With 1 base clipped from V and 2 bases from J, the junction kept 6 bases outside the gene matches. This CDR3 is CASSEGGTGLNTEAFF. The CDR3 DNA is TGTGCCAGCAGTGAAGGTGGGACAGGATTAAACACTGAAGCTTTCTTT.

In this sample, this clonotype turned up many times. The V and J genes are TRBV12-3 or TRBV12-4 and TRBJ2-1, with 9 bases matching TRBD2. The CDR3 length is 17 residues. V was pared by 5 bases and J by 6 bases, with 14 bases of the junction left unmatched. The CDR3 sequence: CASSRGGGAGGINEQFF. The CDR3 DNA follows: TGTGCCAGCAGTCGTGGGGGAGGAGCGGGAGGAATCAATGAGCAGTTCTTC.

This clonotype was counted ten times or more. This chain links TRBV7-9 with TRBJ2-7, with 8 bases matching TRBD2. Germline CDR1 SEHNR, CDR2 FQNEAQ (reference sequence). V was clipped by 5 bases and J by 3 bases; unmatched bases: 9. The CDR3 extends over 15 amino acids. The CDR3 protein is CASSDTSGGVYEQYF. The CDR3 DNA is TGTGCCAGCAGCGACACTAGCGGAGGAGTCTACGAGCAGTACTTC.

This clonotype was recorded at least ten times. V usage is TRBV25-1 and J usage is TRBJ2-6; D possibly corresponds to TRBD2 (5 bases). The CDR3 totals 16 residues. V lost 3 bases and J lost 0, with 9 bases in between. Germline loops: CDR1 MGHDK, CDR2 SYGVNS. CDR3 amino acids: CASSDPGSSGANVLTF. The CDR3 region has the DNA TGTGCCAGCAGTGACCCTGGGAGCTCTGGGGCCAACGTCCTGACTTTC.

This chain links TRBV27 with TRBJ2-7; D is unresolved. CDR1 is MNHEY and CDR2 is SMNVEV in the germline V gene (reference sequence). The CDR3 consists of 13 residues. V lost 4 bases, J lost 6 bases, and 13 bases lay in between. CDR3 coding DNA: TGTGCCAGCAGTTCCACCTCCACTGGCGAGCAGTACTTC. Protein product: CASSSTSTGEQYF.

The rearrangement uses TRBV10-2 and TRBJ2-4, with D tentatively TRBD1 or TRBD2 (5 bases each). The CDR3 covers 17 residues. The germline CDR1 and CDR2 sequences are WSHSY and SAAADI. The ends were cut back, 2 bases at V and 0 bases at J, with 14 bases in the middle. In DNA form, the CDR3 reads TGCGCCAGCAGTGAGGAGGGGCTAGCTGTAGCCAAAAACATTCAGTACTTC. Protein: CASSEEGLAVAKNIQYF.

This clonotype was recorded many times. V is TRBV20-1 and J is TRBJ2-5; perhaps TRBD2 as D (5 bases). Trimming cost V 1 base and J 4 bases, with 16 bases left between them. In germline, CDR1 is DFQATT, CDR2 SNEGSKA (reference sequence). The CDR3 totals 15 residues. CDR3 nucleotides: TGCAGTGCTAGAGGGAGGAAAGCGTCCCCAGAGACCCAGTACTTC. It codes for CSARGRKASPETQYF.

The chain recombines TRBV9 with TRBJ1-2; the D gene is possibly TRBD1 (6 bases). This CDR3 comprises 12 residues. Germline loops: CDR1 SGDLS, CDR2 YYNGEE. V gave up 5 bases and J gave up 8 bases, with 13 bases separating them. This chain's CDR3 is CASRGMGGGYTF. DNA for the CDR3: TGTGCCAGCAGAGGGATGGGGGGCGGCTACACCTTC. The full variable domain, completed using reference TRBV9 and TRBJ1-2, is DSGVTQTPKHLITATGQRVTLRCSPRSGDLSVYWYQQSLDQGLQFLIQYYNGEERAKGNILERFSAQQFPDLHSELNLSSLELGDSALYFCASRGMGGGYTFGSGTRLTVV.

The rearrangement links TRBV2 to TRBJ2-3; D is perhaps TRBD2 (5 bases). V lost 3 bases, J lost 5 bases, and 9 bases lay in between. CDR3 length: 13 amino acids. Germline V gene lookup returns CDR1 SNHLY and CDR2 FYNNEI. The DNA for the CDR3 is TGTGCCAGCAGTGACGGGATTGGAGATACGCAGTATTTT. Translation gives CASSDGIGDTQYF.

This clonotype has at least ten counts. The rearrangement uses TRBV10-3 and TRBJ2-1; 7 bases line up with TRBD2. This CDR3 is 13 amino acids long. Per the germline V gene, CDR1 is ENHRY and CDR2 is SYGVKD. V gave up 8 bases and J gave up 6 bases; unmatched junction bases: 7. Written as DNA, the CDR3 is TGTGCCATCTGGTGGGAGGGATCCAATGAGCAGTTCTTC. Protein product: CAIWWEGSNEQFF.

V is TRBV24-1 and J is TRBJ1-5; D unclear. The CDR3 spans 14 residues. Deletions cut 5 bases from V and 2 bases from J, with 9 bases between. The germline V gene has CDR1 KGHDR and CDR2 SFDVKD. CDR3 DNA sequence: TGTGCCACCAGTGGTGGGGTCGGCAATCAGCCCCAGCATTTT. It codes for CATSGGVGNQPQHF.

The V and J genes are TRBV5-1 and TRBJ2-1, with TRBD1 matching 7 bases. This CDR3 has 13 amino acids. V lost 9 bases, J lost 14 bases, and 17 bases stayed unmatched. Germline V gene lookup returns CDR1 SGHRS and CDR2 YFSETQ. The CDR3, as DNA: TGCGCCACGACTCGAGATAACAGGGGAAGAGAGTTCTTC. The encoded protein is CATTRDNRGREFF.

This clonotype was observed a few times. The chain employs TRBV24-1 and TRBJ2-2; 12 bases fit TRBD2. The CDR3 extends over 16 amino acids. With 0 bases clipped from V and 6 bases from J, the junction kept 1 base outside the gene matches. From germline, CDR1 is KGHDR and CDR2 SFDVKD. As DNA, the CDR3 is TGTGCCACCAGTGATTTGTCTAGCGGGAGGGCCGGGGAGCTGTTTTTT. Encoded protein: CATSDLSSGRAGELFF.

Ten or more counts support this clonotype. The chain uses TRBV12-3 or TRBV12-4 and TRBJ1-2, with D hard to call. Between the trimmed V and J ends, which lost 1 base and 1 base, there was a span of 7 bases. The CDR3 spans 14 residues. CDR3 DNA sequence: TGTGCCAGCAGTTTAGGGGAAAGTAACTATGGCTACACCTTC. Translating gives CASSLGESNYGYTF.

This clonotype has ten or more counts. The genes are TRBV12-3 or TRBV12-4 and TRBJ2-1; D perhaps matches TRBD2 (6 bases). The CDR3 consists of 15 residues. Trimming removed 8 bases from V and 0 bases from J, with 14 bases in between. For the CDR3, the DNA is TGTGCCAGCTCCTGGGCGGGGAGCTCCTACAATGAGCAGTTCTTC. It specifies CASSWAGSSYNEQFF.

The chain joins TRBV5-1 to TRBJ1-4; possible D gene TRBD1, 5 bases. The V end was cut by 0 bases, the J end by 2 bases, with 14 bases between. Germline values: CDR1 SGHRS, CDR2 YFSETQ. The CDR3 is made up of 17 amino acids. DNA of the CDR3: TGCGCCAGCAGCTTGGCGGGGACCGGAGGGACTAATGAAAAACTGTTTTTT. As protein: CASSLAGTGGTNEKLFF.

The chain recombines TRBV5-4 with TRBJ2-2; 8 bases are a match to TRBD2. The CDR3 is made up of 16 amino acids. The V segment lost 0 bases and the J segment 3 bases; nucleotides outside the gene matches: 4. Germline V gives CDR1 SGHNT, CDR2 YYREEE (reference sequence). The CDR3 region is CASSLGSGRYTGELFF. Written as DNA, the CDR3 is TGTGCCAGCAGCTTGGGGAGCGGGAGATACACCGGGGAGCTGTTTTTT.

This rearrangement joins TRBV5-1 to TRBJ1-5, with D possibly being TRBD1 (5 bases). The CDR3 extends over 13 amino acids. CDR1 is SGHRS, CDR2 YFSETQ, per germline. V was trimmed by 4 bases and J by 4 bases, leaving 9 bases between them. The CDR3 reads CASSGGVNQPQHF. DNA for the CDR3: TGCGCCAGCAGCGGGGGGGTTAATCAGCCCCAGCATTTT. The full variable domain, its missing parts supplied by reference TRBV5-1 and TRBJ1-5, is KAGVTQTPRYLIKTRGQQVTLSCSPISGHRSVSWYQQTPGQGLQFLFEYFSETQRNKGNFPGRFSGRQFSNSRSEMNVSTLELGDSALYLCASSGGVNQPQHFGDGTRLSIL.